The entry below gives a single TCR beta chain sequence along with its context. The antigen remains unidentified. The data were taken from a study of cytomegalovirus exposure and HLA in healthy donors. Study-wide points: The classifier was said to identify cytomegalovirus status with high specificity and sensitivity.

This CDR3 has 15 amino acids. V was cut by 5 bases and J by 6 bases, with 17 bases left in between. Germline V gene sequence: CDR1 MDHEN, CDR2 SYDVKM. Sequencing was performed with immunoSEQ multiplex PCR; in TCRdb, only in-frame clones are kept and a portion is missing. This table holds fewer than 250,000 clones, approximately 87% found once. The genes are TRBV28 and TRBJ2-4, with D possibly being TRBD2 (6 bases). Sample: PBMCs. This TCR came from a man aged 18-30 years in good health and CMV-seronegative. DNA for the CDR3: TGTGCCAGCAGTCCGGCGCGGGGAGTCGGAAACATTCAGTACTTC. The encoded protein is CASSPARGVGNIQYF.